This paragraph covers one T cell receptor beta chain sequence. Germline V gene data show CDR1 as SGHNT and CDR2 as YYREEE (reference sequence). V trimming: 4 bases; J trimming: 2 bases; junction bases outside the gene matches: 8. CDR3 length: 15 amino acids. The entry originates in a study of blood T cell repertoires in COVID-19. In the original analysis: Counts of nucleated cells, estimated from reference gene primer amplification, were obtained. Measured with immunoSEQ multiplex PCR; TCRdb has only the in-frame clones, and not every one. The V and J calls and clone size are taken from that table; D and trimming were inferred from the DNA. This sample yields roughly 70,000 clones, of which 86% are seen a single time; about 4.2% belongs to the top ten.

The genes are TRBV5-4 and TRBJ2-5, with TRBD2 matching 7 bases. Sequenced material: peripheral blood. The receptor was isolated from a man in his 70s with active COVID-19. The CDR3 reads CASSPTGGSQETQYF. DNA of the CDR3: TGTGCCAGCAGCCCCACGGGGGGTTCGCAAGAGACCCAGTACTTC.